This T cell receptor (beta chain) was observed in a study of blood T cell repertoires in COVID-19 (dated by TCRdb to about 2020). For context, the study as a whole: The collaborator samples originated in the United States, Italy and Spain and spanned the acute and convalescent phases of COVID-19. The samples were drawn from the first 160 participants of the ongoing ImmuneRACE study and from 1,200 or so subjects provided by 6 global collaborators. The repertoires were released in a freely available public database intended as a resource for research on the immune response to SARS-CoV-2. The prospective study material was composed of cDNA or gDNA derived from T cells, B-cell-depleted T cells, or PBMCs. Where HLA class I and class II types were available, the types were taken from metadata supplied by the sample provider, not from assay-based typing. Nearly every sample came with metadata listing a de-identified subject ID, COVID-19 status, age in years and sex. The dataset comprised deeply sampled blood TCRbeta repertoires from subjects exposed to, actively infected with, or recovered from COVID-19.

V is cut back by 5 bases and J by 3 bases, with 14 bases in the junction unmatched. From cysteine to phenylalanine, the CDR3 is 19 amino acids long. Solely the CDR3 DNA is kept, with 57 bases framed from the first base. The germline V gene (reference sequence) gives CDR1 as LNHDA and CDR2 as SQIVND. The collaborating institutions used their own protocols to collect whole blood in K2EDTA tubes. For TCRbeta analysis, collaborator samples were shipped as frozen whole blood, as isolated PBMCs, or as DNA extracted from either sample type. TCRbeta CDR3 regions were amplified from genomic DNA using the immunoSEQ Assay, a bias-controlled multiplex PCR. Per the original workflow: Within the assay, amplification of reference gene primers was used to estimate how many nucleated cells each sample contained. To quantify the absolute abundance of each unique TCRbeta CDR3 rearrangement, sequence reads were collapsed and filtered. Productive Simpson clonality was computed per sample as the square root of Simpson's diversity index over productive rearrangements. Here the immuneACCESS table is served through TCRdb, limited to in-frame sequences with V and J called. Missing clones are a known gap in these copies; in checked studies unresolved V genes cover under half, and the rest lacks a known reason. D and trimming come from the DNA, and the V and J calls and clone size come from that table. The sample table holds 80,000 to 100,000 clones, of which around 90% were seen once. Jointly, the top ten make up roughly 4.3% of the sample.

Broader findings and caveats from the paper: Clinical and demographic metadata were provided uncurated, with the amount varying by source and participant.

On this clone: This clone's antigen is unknown. Base qualities are not provided; no much larger clone lies one nucleotide away.

This TCR derives from an older man with acute or convalescent COVID-19. The specimen sequenced was peripheral blood. The chain employs TRBV19 and TRBJ2-3, with 13 bases in between that match TRBD2. Read as DNA, the sequence is TGTGCCAGTAGTCCCCCCTCCGGGACTAGCGGGATTGATACAGATACGCAGTATTTT. This gives the protein CASSPPSGTSGIDTDTQYF. With the rest looked up from the reference TRBV19 and TRBJ2-3 genes rather than sequenced, the full variable domain is DGGITQSPKYLFRKEGQNVTLSCEQNLNHDAMYWYRQDPGQGLRLIYYSQIVNDFQKGDIAEGYSVSREKKESFPLTVTSAQKNPTAFYLCASSPPSGTSGIDTDTQYFGPGTRLTVL.